The rows below give T cell receptor beta chains drawn from one sample of a study of Ad26.COV2.S vaccination and SARS-CoV-2 variants. The repertoire was sequenced with immunoSEQ multiplex PCR; TCRdb's copy has only in-frame clones and lacks some. The sample has 400,000 to 500,000 clones; about 91% are singletons. Sequencing was performed on peripheral blood, taken in a trial of Ad26.COV2.S vaccine versus placebo. These receptor sequences come from a person aged 18-65 years who received the Ad26.COV2.S COVID-19 vaccine or a placebo. CDR3s include the opening cysteine and the closing phenylalanine or tryptophan.

TRBV29-1,14,TRBJ1-2,CSVGNGALNYGYTF
TRBV29-1,10,TRBJ2-3,CSTEPDTQYF
TRBV2,12,TRBJ2-7,CASSIRGEEQYF
TRBV7-9,12,TRBJ2-7,CASSLGHHEQYF
TRBV18,15,TRBJ1-1,CASSPVWGSNTEAFF
TRBV7-2,16,TRBJ2-1,CASSLPTSGRRDEQFF
TRBV18,17,TRBJ1-6,CASSPRDRGSYNSPLHF
TRBV9,14,TRBJ2-5,CASSSRTGQETQYF
TRBV5-1,13,TRBJ2-5,CASRFDREETQYF
TRBV30,13,TRBJ1-5,CAWSGQGNQPQHF